The rows below give T cell receptor beta chains drawn from one sample of a study of response to subunit inactivated influenza vaccine. TCRdb fed the RT-PCR reads into MiXCR, producing one record per CDR3 protein. The sample records about 480,000 distinct CDR3 sequences, approximately 11% being singletons. The sample in question was PBMCs from blood, obtained 35 to 45 days after vaccination. These TCRs come from a man in his forties or fifties who received an inactivated influenza vaccine. Each CDR3 is given with its conserved first and last residue. The order of the fields is clone size, D gene, V gene, CDR3 length, J gene, CDR3 DNA, CDR3 protein. D genes are given only for firm matches. Rows may omit the clone size; those that give it use once, few, many or a size class.

-	TRBD1	TRBV20-1	14	TRBJ2-7	TGCAGTGCTAGAGAGATCACTCAGGGGGAGAAGCAGTACTTC	CSAREITQGEKQYF
few	TRBD2	TRBV7-2	16	TRBJ2-2	TGTGCCAGCAGCTTATGGGCTAGCGGGGGGGCCGGGGAGCTGTTTTTT	CASSLWASGGAGELFF
many	-	TRBV20-1	15	TRBJ1-5	TGCAGTGCTAGACCGCAAGGGACCGGTAATCAGCCCCAGCATTTT	CSARPQGTGNQPQHF
-	-	TRBV5-6	15	TRBJ2-7	TGTGCCAGCAGCTTGGGGTGGACAGAACAATACGAGCAGTACTTC	CASSLGWTEQYEQYF
once	-	TRBV2	15	TRBJ1-5	TGTGCCAGCAGTGTAGAACAGGGCTTCAATCAGCCCCAGCATTTT	CASSVEQGFNQPQHF
many	-	TRBV29-1	10	TRBJ2-1	TGCAGCGCTCACTACAATGAGCAGTTCTTC	CSAHYNEQFF
many	TRBD1	TRBV29-1	14	TRBJ1-2	TGCAGCGTCGAGGACAGGGGAGCTAACTATGGCTACACCTTC	CSVEDRGANYGYTF
many	-	TRBV7-2	12	TRBJ1-4	TGTGCCAGCAGCTTATGGGGTGAAAAACTGTTTTTT	CASSLWGEKLFF
few	TRBD1	TRBV7-9	14	TRBJ2-3	TGTGCCAGCAGCTTATACAGGGGAACAGATACGCAGTATTTT	CASSLYRGTDTQYF
few	TRBD1	TRBV7-9	16	TRBJ2-3	TGTGCCAGCAGCCAACGGACAGGGGGTGGAACAGATACGCAGTATTTT	CASSQRTGGGTDTQYF
-	TRBD2	TRBV4-1	17	TRBJ2-1	TGCGCCAGCAGCCAAGTCCGGTTGCGGGGGATTTACAATGAGCAGTTCTTC	CASSQVRLRGIYNEQFF
-	-	TRBV5-5	15	TRBJ2-6	TGTGCCAGCAGCCCTATTCCCTCTGGGGCCAACGTCCTGACTTTC	CASSPIPSGANVLTF
many	TRBD1	TRBV28	16	TRBJ2-3	TGTGCCAGCAGTATACGGACAGGGTTGAGCACAGATACGCAGTATTTT	CASSIRTGLSTDTQYF
few	-	TRBV19	15	TRBJ1-2	TGTGCCAGTAGTACCCGGACGGGACCTAACTATGGCTACACCTTC	CASSTRTGPNYGYTF
many	-	TRBV15	15	TRBJ2-7	TGTGCCACCAGCAGAGATGATGAGCCCTCCTACGAGCAGTACTTC	CATSRDDEPSYEQYF
many	TRBD2	TRBV20-1	15	TRBJ2-7	TGCAGTGCTAAGAACTGGGGGGGACCAGCCTACGAGCAGTACTTC	CSAKNWGGPAYEQYF
few	-	TRBV12-3/TRBV12-4	13	TRBJ2-1	TGTGCCAGCAGTTTGAACGACTACAATGAGCAGTTCTTC	CASSLNDYNEQFF
-	-	TRBV5-5	14	TRBJ2-2	TGTGCCAGCAGCTCTGCGCGGGTCACCGGGGTGCTGTTTTTT	CASSSARVTGVLFF
-	TRBD2	TRBV29-1	11	TRBJ2-7	TGCAGCGCCGGGAGGGATAGCGAGCAGTACTTC	CSAGRDSEQYF
few	-	TRBV7-2	15	TRBJ2-5	TGTGCCAGCAGCTTTCAGGGGGGGGGTGGAGAGACCCAGTACTTC	CASSFQGGGGETQYF
-	TRBD2	TRBV2	15	TRBJ2-7	TGTGCCAGCCTCGGGACTAGCGGGGGGGCGTACGAGCAGTACTTC	CASLGTSGGAYEQYF
-	TRBD1	TRBV6-5	16	TRBJ2-7	TGTGCCAGCAGTTACTCCGACAGGGGTAGCTCCTACGAGCAGTACTTC	CASSYSDRGSSYEQYF
few	TRBD1	TRBV4-1	14	TRBJ2-7	TGCGCCAGCAGCCACAGGACAGGGGGCTACGAGCAGTACTTC	CASSHRTGGYEQYF
many	-	TRBV12-3/TRBV12-4	14	TRBJ2-7	TGTGCCAGCAGTTTGTCTGGGCAGTCCTACGAGCAGTACTTC	CASSLSGQSYEQYF
-	TRBD2	TRBV14	16	TRBJ2-3	TGTGCCAGCAGCCAAGGACTAGCGGTTGGAACAGATACGCAGTATTTT	CASSQGLAVGTDTQYF
-	-	TRBV29-1	14	TRBJ1-4	TGCAGCGTCGGCTCACAGGGTGTAGGCGAAAAACTGTTTTTT	CSVGSQGVGEKLFF
-	-	TRBV30	13	TRBJ2-4	TGTGCCTGGAGTGTACGAGGGACAAACATTCAGTACTTC	CAWSVRGTNIQYF
many	-	TRBV12-3/TRBV12-4	16	TRBJ1-2	TGTGCCAGCACCCACAGTGAGCGGGGGCCTAACTATGGCTACACCTTC	CASTHSERGPNYGYTF
many	-	TRBV6-5	15	TRBJ1-2	TGTGCCAGCAGTTACTGGCCGCCCCGGGGCGACCCCTACACCTTC	CASSYWPPRGDPYTF
many	TRBD1	TRBV20-1	14	TRBJ1-2	TGCAGTGCTCAACCGGGACAGGGGGTTTATGGCTACACCTTC	CSAQPGQGVYGYTF
few	-	TRBV12-3/TRBV12-4	17	TRBJ1-3	TGTGCCAGCAGGGACGGAGGGAGGAGGGTCTCTGGAAACACCATATATTTT	CASRDGGRRVSGNTIYF
-	TRBD1	TRBV7-9	15	TRBJ2-7	TGTGCCAGCAGCCAAGGACAGGGAACCCTCTACGAGCAGTACTTC	CASSQGQGTLYEQYF
-	-	TRBV5-1	15	TRBJ1-4	TGCGCCAGCAGCGCGTACCGTGCAACTAATGAAAAACTGTTTTTT	CASSAYRATNEKLFF
-	-	TRBV13	12	TRBJ1-2	TGTGCCAGCAGTCGGCCAGGGTATGGCTACACCTTC	CASSRPGYGYTF
many	TRBD2	TRBV20-1	17	TRBJ2-2	TGCAGTGCTAGAGGTCGGACTAGCGGGGGGAACACCGGGGAGCTGTTTTTT	CSARGRTSGGNTGELFF
few	-	TRBV18	15	TRBJ1-5	TGTGCCAGCTCACCAAACAGGGCTGGCAATCAGCCCCAGCATTTT	CASSPNRAGNQPQHF